This T cell receptor (beta chain) was profiled in a study of vaccination and CD4 T cells after COVID-19. The Oncomine TCR Beta short-read assay was applied to DNA of cultured CD4+ T cells. Each CDR3 protein gets one entry after TCRdb re-called the PCR reads with MiXCR. The sample has around 13,000 distinct CDR3 sequences; 50% to 70% are singletons. Notes on the study in general: Post-vaccination reactive clonotypes (median roughly 41) did not differ significantly from post-infection (21). A comparatively limited set of convalescent patients was examined, with no early post-infection timepoints.

The treatment here: approximately 10-day PBMC culture with coronavirus spike peptide pools or control peptides (ViraFEST assay). Expansion of antigen-specific T cells with peptide pools by ViraFEST preceded sequencing of TCRs. Comments on this clonotype: Its antigen is as yet unknown.

The CDR3 runs 14 residues. CDR1 and CDR2 (germline): LGHNA, YNFKEQ. Trimming removed 0 bases from V and 4 bases from J, with 9 bases in between. J is TRBJ2-5 and V is TRBV4-2; D gene unclear. This TCR was sampled from a human donor who had recovered from COVID-19. Sequenced material: CD4+ T cells from blood, cultured in vitro, taken before SARS-CoV-2 vaccination. The CDR3 sequence: CASSQDQRAETQYF. The CDR3 bases are TGTGCCAGCAGCCAAGACCAGCGCGCAGAGACCCAGTACTTC.